Shown below are 7 T cell receptor beta chains from a single sample sequenced in a study of blood T cell repertoires in COVID-19. Profiling relied on immunoSEQ multiplex PCR, and the TCRdb table lists in-frame clones only, not all of them. The table includes roughly 120,000 clones, about 74% detected once. The sequenced sample consisted of peripheral blood. All receptors derive from a man between 65 and 85 years old with acute or convalescent COVID-19.

This rearrangement joins TRBV6-5 to TRBJ1-3; 8 bases fit TRBD1. CDR3 size: 15 residues. Per germline, CDR1 MNHEY and CDR2 SVGAGI. V lost 4 bases to trimming and J lost 1 base; unmatched junction nucleotides: 3. This chain's CDR3 is CASSSGQGSGNTIYF. Here the CDR3 DNA reads TGTGCCAGCAGTTCCGGACAGGGTTCTGGAAACACCATATATTTT.

This clone was seen a single time. This chain connects TRBV27 to TRBJ2-7; 8 bases are shared with TRBD2. Germline V gene sequence: CDR1 MNHEY, CDR2 SMNVEV (reference sequence). The CDR3 is 16 residues long. V dropped 5 bases and J dropped 0; count of bases not matched to a gene: 9. The CDR3 loop reads CASSGRTSRSSYEQYF. The CDR3 DNA sequence: TGTGCCAGCAGTGGCAGGACTAGCCGGTCCTCCTACGAGCAGTACTTC.

A few counts support this clone. V usage is TRBV7-2 and J usage is TRBJ2-7; 8 bases map to TRBD1. The CDR3 contains 14 residues. Germline V gene data show CDR1 as SGHTA and CDR2 as FQGNSA. The ends lost 6 bases at V and 2 bases at J; junction bases unmatched: 6. CDR3 residues: CASSQATGAYEQYF. In DNA form, the CDR3 reads TGTGCCAGCAGTCAAGCGACAGGGGCCTACGAGCAGTACTTC. The full variable domain, in which reference TRBV7-2 and TRBJ2-7 provide the parts outside the CDR3, is GAGVSQSPSNKVTEKGKDVELRCDPISGHTALYWYRQSLGQGLEFLIYFQGNSAPDKSGLPSDRFSAERTGGSVSTLTIQRTQQEDSAVYLCASSQATGAYEQYFGPGTRLTVT.

The gene calls are TRBV19 and TRBJ2-1, with a weak D call TRBD1 (6 bases). Germline values: CDR1 LNHDA, CDR2 SQIVND (reference sequence). The germline V and J ends were trimmed by 5 bases and 2 bases, with 13 bases remaining between them. The CDR3 runs 15 residues. Here the CDR3 reads CASSLGHQAYNEQFF. DNA of the CDR3: TGTGCCAGTAGTCTGGGACACCAGGCCTACAATGAGCAGTTCTTC.

The CDR3 here is CASSLVSSGGEQYF. CDR3 DNA sequence: TGTGCCAGCAGCTTAGTTAGTAGCGGGGGCGAGCAGTACTTC. V gene TRBV7-6 combines with J gene TRBJ2-7, with 9 bases matching TRBD2. Germline lookup yields CDR1 SGHVS and CDR2 FNYEAQ. Germline trimming cut 1 base from V and 6 bases from J; bases unmatched to any gene: 4. The CDR3 covers 14 residues.

The J gene is TRBJ2-1, the V gene TRBV9; D is possibly TRBD2 (5 bases). The CDR3 runs to 16 residues. CDR1 SGDLS and CDR2 YYNGEE come from the germline V gene. Trimming shortened V by 4 bases and J by 12 bases, and 26 bases separated the two germline ends. The CDR3 here is CASSPRLSGLPLGQFF. DNA of the CDR3: TGTGCCAGCAGCCCCAGGTTGAGCGGCCTTCCTCTGGGGCAGTTCTTC.

The DNA of the CDR3 is TGTGCTAGTGGTTTGTTAGGGGGCGTCGGGGAGCTGTTTTTT. This sequence encodes CASGLLGGVGELFF. The chain carries TRBV12-5 and TRBJ2-2; 7 bases fit TRBD1. Germline values: CDR1 LGHNT, CDR2 FRNRAP. Unmatched junction bases numbered 4, after V lost 2 bases and J lost 7 bases. The CDR3 is made up of 14 amino acids. The variable domain in full, completed from reference TRBV12-5 and TRBJ2-2, reads DARVTQTPRHKVTEMGQEVTMRCQPILGHNTVFWYRQTMMQGLELLAYFRNRAPLDDSGMPKDRFSAEMPDATLATLKIQPSEPRDSAVYFCASGLLGGVGELFFGEGSRLTVL.